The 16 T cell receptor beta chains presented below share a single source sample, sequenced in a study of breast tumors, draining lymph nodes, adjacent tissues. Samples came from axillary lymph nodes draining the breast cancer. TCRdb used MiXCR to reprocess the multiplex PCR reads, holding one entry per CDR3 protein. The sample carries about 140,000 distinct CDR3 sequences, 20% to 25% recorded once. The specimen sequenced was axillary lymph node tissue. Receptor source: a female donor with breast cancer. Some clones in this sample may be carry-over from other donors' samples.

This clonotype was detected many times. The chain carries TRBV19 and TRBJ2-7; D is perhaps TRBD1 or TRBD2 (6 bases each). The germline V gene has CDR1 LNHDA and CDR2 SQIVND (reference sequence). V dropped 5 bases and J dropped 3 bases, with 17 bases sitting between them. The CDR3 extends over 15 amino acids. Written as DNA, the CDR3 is TGTGCCAGTAGTCGGGGGACTCAAGGGGGCTACGAGCAGTACTTC. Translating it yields CASSRGTQGGYEQYF. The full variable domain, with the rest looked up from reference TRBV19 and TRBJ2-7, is DGGITQSPKYLFRKEGQNVTLSCEQNLNHDAMYWYRQDPGQGLRLIYYSQIVNDFQKGDIAEGYSVSREKKESFPLTVTSAQKNPTAFYLCASSRGTQGGYEQYFGPGTRLTVT.

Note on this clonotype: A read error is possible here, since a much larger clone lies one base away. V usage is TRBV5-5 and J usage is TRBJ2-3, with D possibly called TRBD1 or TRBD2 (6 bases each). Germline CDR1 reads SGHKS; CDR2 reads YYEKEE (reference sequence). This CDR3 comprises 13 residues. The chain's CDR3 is CASSLEGEDTRYF. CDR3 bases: TGTGCCAGCAGCTTGGAGGGGGAGGATACGCGGTATTTT.

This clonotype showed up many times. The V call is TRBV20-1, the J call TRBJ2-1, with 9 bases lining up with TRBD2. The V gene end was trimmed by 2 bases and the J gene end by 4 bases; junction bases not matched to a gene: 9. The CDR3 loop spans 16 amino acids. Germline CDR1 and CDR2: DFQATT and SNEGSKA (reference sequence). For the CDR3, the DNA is TGCAGTGCTAGATCCCCGACTAGCGGAAAATACAATGAGCAGTTCTTC. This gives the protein CSARSPTSGKYNEQFF.

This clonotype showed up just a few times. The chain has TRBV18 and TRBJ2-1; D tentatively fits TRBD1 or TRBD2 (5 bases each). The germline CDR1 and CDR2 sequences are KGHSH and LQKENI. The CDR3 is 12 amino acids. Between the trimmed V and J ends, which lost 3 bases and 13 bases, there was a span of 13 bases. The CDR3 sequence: CASSPTRGYQFF. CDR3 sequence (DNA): TGTGCCAGCTCACCGACCCGGGGCTACCAGTTCTTC.

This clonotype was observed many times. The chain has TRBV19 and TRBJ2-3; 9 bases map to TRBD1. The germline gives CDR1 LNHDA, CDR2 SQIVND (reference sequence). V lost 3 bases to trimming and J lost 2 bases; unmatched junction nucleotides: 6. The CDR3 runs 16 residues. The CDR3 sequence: CASSIGTGRTTDTQYF. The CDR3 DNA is TGTGCCAGTAGTATCGGGACAGGGAGGACCACAGATACGCAGTATTTT. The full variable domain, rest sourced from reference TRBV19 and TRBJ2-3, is DGGITQSPKYLFRKEGQNVTLSCEQNLNHDAMYWYRQDPGQGLRLIYYSQIVNDFQKGDIAEGYSVSREKKESFPLTVTSAQKNPTAFYLCASSIGTGRTTDTQYFGPGTRLTVL.

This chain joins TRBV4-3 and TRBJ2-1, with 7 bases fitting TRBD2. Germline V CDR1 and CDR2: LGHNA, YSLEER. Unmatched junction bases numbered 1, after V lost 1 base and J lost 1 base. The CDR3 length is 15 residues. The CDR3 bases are TGCGCCAGCAGCCAAGGGCGGGGGTCCTACAATGAGCAGTTCTTC. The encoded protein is CASSQGRGSYNEQFF.

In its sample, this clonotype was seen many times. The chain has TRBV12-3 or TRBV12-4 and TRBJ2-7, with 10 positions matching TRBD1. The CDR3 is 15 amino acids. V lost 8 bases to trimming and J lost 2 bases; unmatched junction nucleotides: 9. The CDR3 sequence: CASGLSGTGAYEQYF. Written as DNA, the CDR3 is TGTGCCAGCGGACTTTCCGGGACAGGGGCCTACGAGCAGTACTTC.

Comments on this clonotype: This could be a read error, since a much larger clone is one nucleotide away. The CDR3 bases are TGTGCCAGCAGTTGGGGACAGGGGGCCAACAATGAGCAGTTCTTC. Protein: CASSWGQGANNEQFF. The V and J genes are TRBV27 and TRBJ2-1; 12 positions agree with TRBD1. The CDR3 has 15 residues. Germline loops: CDR1 MNHEY, CDR2 SMNVEV (reference sequence). Trimming at V came to 4 bases and at J to 5 bases, leaving 3 bases not matched to a gene.

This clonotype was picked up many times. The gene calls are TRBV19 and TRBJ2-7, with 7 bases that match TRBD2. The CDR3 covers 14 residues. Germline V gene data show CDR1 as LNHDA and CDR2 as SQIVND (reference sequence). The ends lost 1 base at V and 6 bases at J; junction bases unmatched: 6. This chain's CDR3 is CASSIGGGSPEQYF. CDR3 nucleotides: TGTGCCAGTAGTATAGGGGGCGGGAGCCCCGAGCAGTACTTC.

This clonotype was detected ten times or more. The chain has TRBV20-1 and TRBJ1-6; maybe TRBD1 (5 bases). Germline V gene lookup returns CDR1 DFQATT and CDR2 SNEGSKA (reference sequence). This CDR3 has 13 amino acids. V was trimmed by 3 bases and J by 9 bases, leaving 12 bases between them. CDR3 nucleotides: TGCAGTGCTAGTGTTAGGGGTGGTTCACCCCTCCACTTT. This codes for CSASVRGGSPLHF.

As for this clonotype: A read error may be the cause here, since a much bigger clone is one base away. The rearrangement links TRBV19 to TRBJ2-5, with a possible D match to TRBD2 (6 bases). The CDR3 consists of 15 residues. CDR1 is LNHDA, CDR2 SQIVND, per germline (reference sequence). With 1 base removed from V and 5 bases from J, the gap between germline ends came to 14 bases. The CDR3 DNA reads TGTGCCAGTAGTATAGGATATGGGGGGATGGAGACCCAGTACTTC. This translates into CASSIGYGGMETQYF.

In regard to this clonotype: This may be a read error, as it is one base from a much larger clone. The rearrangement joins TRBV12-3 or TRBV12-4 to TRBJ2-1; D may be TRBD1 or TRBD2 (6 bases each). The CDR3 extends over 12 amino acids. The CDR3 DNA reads TGTGACAGCAGTAGGGGGGCCAATGAGCAGTTCTTC. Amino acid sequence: CDSSRGANEQFF.

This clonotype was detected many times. The DNA of the CDR3 is TGTGCCAGCAGCTTAGTCTTCGGGGGCCAGGGGGAGACCCAGTACTTC. Its translation: CASSLVFGGQGETQYF. The chain joins TRBV7-2 to TRBJ2-5; perhaps D is TRBD1 or TRBD2 (6 bases each). V was clipped by 1 base and J by 5 bases, with 17 bases between them. There are 16 residues in the CDR3. Germline CDR1 reads SGHTA; CDR2 reads FQGNSA.

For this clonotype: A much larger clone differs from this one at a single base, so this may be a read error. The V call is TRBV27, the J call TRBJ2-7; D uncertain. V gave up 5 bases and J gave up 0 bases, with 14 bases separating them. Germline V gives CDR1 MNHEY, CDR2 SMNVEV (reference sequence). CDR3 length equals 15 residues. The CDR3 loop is CASSLEVMSSYEQYF. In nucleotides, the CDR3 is TGTGCCAGCAGTCTCGAGGTCATGAGCTCCTACGAGCAGTACTTC.

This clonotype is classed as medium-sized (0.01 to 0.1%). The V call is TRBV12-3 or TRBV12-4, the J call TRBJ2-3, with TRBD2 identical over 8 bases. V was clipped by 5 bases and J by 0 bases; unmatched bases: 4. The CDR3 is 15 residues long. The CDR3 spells CASSLGLASTDTQYF. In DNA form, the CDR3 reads TGTGCCAGCAGTCTAGGACTAGCTAGCACAGATACGCAGTATTTT.

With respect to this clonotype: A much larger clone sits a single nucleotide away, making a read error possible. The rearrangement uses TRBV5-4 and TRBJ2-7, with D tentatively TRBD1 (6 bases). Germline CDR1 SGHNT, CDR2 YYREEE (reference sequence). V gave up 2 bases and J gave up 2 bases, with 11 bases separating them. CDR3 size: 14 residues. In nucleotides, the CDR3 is TGTGCCAGCAGCTTCGGGGCAGGGGCCTACGAGCAGTACTTC. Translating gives CASSFGAGAYEQYF.